This TCR beta chain was found in a study of OX40 agonist ivuxolimab in advanced cancers. Germline loops: CDR1 SGHVS, CDR2 FQNEAQ. The germline V and J ends were trimmed by 2 bases and 4 bases, with 8 bases remaining between them. The length of the CDR3 is 14 residues. Assay used: immunoSEQ multiplex PCR; TCRdb lists only in-frame clones, some missing. The sample shows about 70,000 clones, more than 80% of them seen only once. The source of this sequence is an adult with an advanced solid tumor such as melanoma, head and neck, liver or kidney cancer. The sequenced sample was CD4+ or CD8+ T cells sorted from blood, obtained in a trial of the OX40 agonist ivuxolimab. This chain connects TRBV7-8 to TRBJ2-2; D is unclear. The CDR3 DNA is TGTGCCAGCAGCTTACCCGTTACCACCGGGGAGCTGTTTTTT. Translated, it gives CASSLPVTTGELFF.